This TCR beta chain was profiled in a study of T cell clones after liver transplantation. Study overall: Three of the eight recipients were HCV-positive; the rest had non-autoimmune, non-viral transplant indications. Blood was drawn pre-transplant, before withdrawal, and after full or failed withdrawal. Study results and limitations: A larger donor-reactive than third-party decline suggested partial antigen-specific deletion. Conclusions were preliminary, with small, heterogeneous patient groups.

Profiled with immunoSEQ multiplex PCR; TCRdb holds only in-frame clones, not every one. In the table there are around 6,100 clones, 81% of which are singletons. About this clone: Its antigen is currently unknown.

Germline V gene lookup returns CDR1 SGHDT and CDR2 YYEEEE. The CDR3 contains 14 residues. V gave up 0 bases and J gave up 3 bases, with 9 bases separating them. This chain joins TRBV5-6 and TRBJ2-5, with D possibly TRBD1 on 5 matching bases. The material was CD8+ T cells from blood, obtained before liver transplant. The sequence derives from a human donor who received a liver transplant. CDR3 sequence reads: CASSLVGLKETQYF. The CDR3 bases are TGTGCCAGCAGCTTGGTGGGGCTCAAAGAGACCCAGTACTTC.